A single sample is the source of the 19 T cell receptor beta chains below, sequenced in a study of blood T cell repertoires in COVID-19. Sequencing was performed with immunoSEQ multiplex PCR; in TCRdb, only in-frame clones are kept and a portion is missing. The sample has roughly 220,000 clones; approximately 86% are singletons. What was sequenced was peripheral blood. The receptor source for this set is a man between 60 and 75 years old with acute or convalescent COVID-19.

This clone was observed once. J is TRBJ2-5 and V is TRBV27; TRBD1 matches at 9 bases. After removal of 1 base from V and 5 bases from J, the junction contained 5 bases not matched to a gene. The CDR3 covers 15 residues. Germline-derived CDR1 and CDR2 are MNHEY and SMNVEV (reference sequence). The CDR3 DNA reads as TGTGCCAGCAGTTTATTCCGGGACAGGGTGGAGACCCAGTACTTC. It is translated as CASSLFRDRVETQYF.

The CDR3 DNA reads as TGTGCCAGCAGGGCGGGCCGCCGGGCCGGCACTGAAGCTTTCTTT. Translation: CASRAGRRAGTEAFF. V gene TRBV27 combines with J gene TRBJ1-1; D is uncertain. V was shortened by 6 bases and J by 4 bases, with 18 bases between the two germline ends. The CDR3 spans 15 residues. Per germline, CDR1 MNHEY and CDR2 SMNVEV (reference sequence).

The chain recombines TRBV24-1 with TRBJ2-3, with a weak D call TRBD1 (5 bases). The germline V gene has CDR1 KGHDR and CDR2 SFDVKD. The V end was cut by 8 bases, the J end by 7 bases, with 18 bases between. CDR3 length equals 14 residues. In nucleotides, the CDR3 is TGTGCCACCAAGGAAAGTGGGGCTACGAATACGCAGTATTTT. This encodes CATKESGATNTQYF.

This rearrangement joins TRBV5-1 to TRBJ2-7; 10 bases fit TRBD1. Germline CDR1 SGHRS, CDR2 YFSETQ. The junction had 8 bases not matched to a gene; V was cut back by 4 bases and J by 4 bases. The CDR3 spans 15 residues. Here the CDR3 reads CASSPDRGRKYEQYF. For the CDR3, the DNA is TGCGCCAGCAGCCCAGACAGGGGGCGTAAGTACGAGCAGTACTTC.

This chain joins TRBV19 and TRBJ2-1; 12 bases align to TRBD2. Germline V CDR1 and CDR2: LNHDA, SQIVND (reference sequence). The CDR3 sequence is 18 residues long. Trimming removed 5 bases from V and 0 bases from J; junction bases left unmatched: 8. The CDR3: CASSLRTSGASSYNEQFF. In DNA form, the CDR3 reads TGTGCCAGTAGTCTCCGGACTAGCGGGGCGAGCTCCTACAATGAGCAGTTCTTC.

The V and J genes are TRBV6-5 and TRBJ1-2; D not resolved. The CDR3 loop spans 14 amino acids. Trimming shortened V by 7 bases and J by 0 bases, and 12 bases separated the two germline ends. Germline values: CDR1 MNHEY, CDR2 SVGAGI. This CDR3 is CASKNRATNYGYTF. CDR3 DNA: TGTGCCAGCAAAAACAGAGCAACTAACTATGGCTACACCTTC.

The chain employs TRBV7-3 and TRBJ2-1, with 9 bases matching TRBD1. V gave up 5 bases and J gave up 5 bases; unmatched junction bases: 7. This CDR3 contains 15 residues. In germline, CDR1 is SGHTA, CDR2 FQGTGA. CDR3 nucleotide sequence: TGTGCCAGCAGCCTAGGACAGGGGAACGACAATGAGCAGTTCTTC. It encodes CASSLGQGNDNEQFF.

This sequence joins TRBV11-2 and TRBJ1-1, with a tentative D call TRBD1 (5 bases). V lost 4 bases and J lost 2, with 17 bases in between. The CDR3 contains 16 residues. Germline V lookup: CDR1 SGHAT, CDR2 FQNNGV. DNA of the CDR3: TGTGCCAGCAGCTCCTACTCGCCGGGACTCAACACTGAAGCTTTCTTT. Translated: CASSSYSPGLNTEAFF. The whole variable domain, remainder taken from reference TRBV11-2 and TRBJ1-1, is EAGVAQSPRYKIIEKRQSVAFWCNPISGHATLYWYQQILGQGPKLLIQFQNNGVVDDSQLPKDRFSAERLKGVDSTLKIQPAKLEDSAVYLCASSSYSPGLNTEAFFGQGTRLTVV.

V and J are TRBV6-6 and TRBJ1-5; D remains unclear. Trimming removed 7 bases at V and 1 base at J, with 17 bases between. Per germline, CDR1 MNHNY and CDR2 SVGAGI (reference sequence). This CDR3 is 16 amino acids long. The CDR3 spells CASTQRSVESNQPQHF. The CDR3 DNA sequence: TGTGCCAGCACCCAAAGATCGGTCGAAAGCAATCAGCCCCAGCATTTT.

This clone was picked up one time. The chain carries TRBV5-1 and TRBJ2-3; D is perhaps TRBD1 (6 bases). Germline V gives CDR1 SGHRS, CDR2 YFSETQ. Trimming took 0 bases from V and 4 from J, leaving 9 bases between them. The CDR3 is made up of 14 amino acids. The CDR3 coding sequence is TGCGCCAGCAGCTTGGGTGGGGGCCCAGATACGCAGTATTTT. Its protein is CASSLGGGPDTQYF.

CDR3 DNA sequence: TGTGCCAGCAGTGAAGGGGGACTAGCGGGGGGCCGTGGCACCGGGGAGCTGTTTTTT. It yields the protein CASSEGGLAGGRGTGELFF. The chain employs TRBV6-1 and TRBJ2-2; TRBD2 matches at 15 bases. CDR1 and CDR2 (germline): MNHNS, SASEGT. This CDR3 has 19 amino acids. Losses at the gene ends were 1 base for V and 4 bases for J; bases not matched to a gene: 7.

DNA of the CDR3: TGTGCCAGCAGCGTAGGGAGTTGGGATACGCAGTATTTT. This gives the protein CASSVGSWDTQYF. The gene calls are TRBV9 and TRBJ2-3; no clear D. The V gene lost 0 bases and the J gene lost 6 bases, with 8 bases spanning the gap. This CDR3 comprises 13 residues. Looked up from germline, CDR1 is SGDLS and CDR2 is YYNGEE.

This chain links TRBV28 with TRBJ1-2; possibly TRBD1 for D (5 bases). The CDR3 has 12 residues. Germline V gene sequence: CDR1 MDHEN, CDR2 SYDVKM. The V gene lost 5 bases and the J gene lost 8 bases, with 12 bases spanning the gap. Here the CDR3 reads CASSRTGYGYTF. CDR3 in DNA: TGTGCCAGCAGTCGAACAGGTTACGGCTACACCTTC.

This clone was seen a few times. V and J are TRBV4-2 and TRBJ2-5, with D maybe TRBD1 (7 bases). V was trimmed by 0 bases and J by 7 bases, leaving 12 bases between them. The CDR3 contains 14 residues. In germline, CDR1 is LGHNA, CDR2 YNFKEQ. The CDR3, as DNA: TGTGCCAGCAGCCAAGACTCAGGGGGGTTGACCCAGTACTTC. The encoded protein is CASSQDSGGLTQYF.

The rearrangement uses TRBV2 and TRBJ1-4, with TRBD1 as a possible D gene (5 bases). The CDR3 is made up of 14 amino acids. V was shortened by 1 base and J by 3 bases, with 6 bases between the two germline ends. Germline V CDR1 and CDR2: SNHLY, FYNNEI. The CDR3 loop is CASSEGRANEKLFF. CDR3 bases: TGTGCCAGCAGTGAAGGCAGGGCTAATGAAAAACTGTTTTTT.

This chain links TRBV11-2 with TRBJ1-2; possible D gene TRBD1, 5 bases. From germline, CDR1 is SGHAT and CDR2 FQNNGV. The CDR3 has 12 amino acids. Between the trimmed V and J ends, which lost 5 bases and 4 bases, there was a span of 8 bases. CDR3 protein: CASSPDSYGYTF. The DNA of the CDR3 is TGTGCCAGCAGCCCAGACAGCTATGGCTACACCTTC.

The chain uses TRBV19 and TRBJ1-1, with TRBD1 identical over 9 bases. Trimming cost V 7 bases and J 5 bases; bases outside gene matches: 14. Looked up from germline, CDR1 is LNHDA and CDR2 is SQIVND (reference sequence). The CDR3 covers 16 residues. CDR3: CASTDRRGQGGTEAFF. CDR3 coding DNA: TGTGCCAGTACCGATCGAAGGGGACAGGGCGGGACTGAAGCTTTCTTT. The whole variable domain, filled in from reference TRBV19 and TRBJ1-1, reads DGGITQSPKYLFRKEGQNVTLSCEQNLNHDAMYWYRQDPGQGLRLIYYSQIVNDFQKGDIAEGYSVSREKKESFPLTVTSAQKNPTAFYLCASTDRRGQGGTEAFFGQGTRLTVV.

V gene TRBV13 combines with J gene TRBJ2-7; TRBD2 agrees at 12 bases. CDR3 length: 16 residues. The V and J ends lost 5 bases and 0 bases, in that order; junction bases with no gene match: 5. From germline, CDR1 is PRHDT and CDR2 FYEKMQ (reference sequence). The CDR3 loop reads CASSGGLAGTSYEQYF. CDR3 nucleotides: TGTGCCAGCAGCGGGGGACTAGCGGGTACCTCCTACGAGCAGTACTTC.

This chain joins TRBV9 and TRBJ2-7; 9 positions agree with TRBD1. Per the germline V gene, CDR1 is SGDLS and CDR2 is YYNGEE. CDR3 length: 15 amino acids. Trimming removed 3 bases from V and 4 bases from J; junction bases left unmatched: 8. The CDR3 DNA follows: TGTGCCAGCAGCGCCACAGGGGGCTCGGGGTACGAGCAGTACTTC. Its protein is CASSATGGSGYEQYF.